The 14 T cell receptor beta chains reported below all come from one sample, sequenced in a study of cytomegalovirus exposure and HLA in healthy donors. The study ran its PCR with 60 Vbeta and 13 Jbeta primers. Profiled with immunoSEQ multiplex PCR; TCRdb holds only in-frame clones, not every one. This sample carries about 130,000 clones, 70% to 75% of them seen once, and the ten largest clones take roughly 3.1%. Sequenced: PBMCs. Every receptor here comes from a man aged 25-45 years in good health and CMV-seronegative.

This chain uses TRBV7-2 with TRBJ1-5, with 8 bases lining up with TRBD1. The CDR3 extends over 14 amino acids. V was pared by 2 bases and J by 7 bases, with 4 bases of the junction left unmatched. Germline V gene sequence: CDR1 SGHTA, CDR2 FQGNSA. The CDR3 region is CASSLQGAGQPQHF. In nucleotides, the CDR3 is TGTGCCAGCAGCTTACAGGGGGCAGGGCAGCCCCAGCATTTT.

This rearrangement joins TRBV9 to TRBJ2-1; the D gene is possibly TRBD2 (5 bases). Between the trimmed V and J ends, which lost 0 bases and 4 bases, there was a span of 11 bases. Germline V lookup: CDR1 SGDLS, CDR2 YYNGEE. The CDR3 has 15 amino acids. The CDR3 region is CASSVGADGYNEQFF. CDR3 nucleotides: TGTGCCAGCAGCGTAGGAGCGGATGGGTACAATGAGCAGTTCTTC.

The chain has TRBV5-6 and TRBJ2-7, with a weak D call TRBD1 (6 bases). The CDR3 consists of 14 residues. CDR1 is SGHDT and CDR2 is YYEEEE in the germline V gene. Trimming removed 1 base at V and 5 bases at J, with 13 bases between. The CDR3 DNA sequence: TGTGCCAGCAGCTTGTGGGGGCGGTACGACGAGCAGTACTTC. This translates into CASSLWGRYDEQYF.

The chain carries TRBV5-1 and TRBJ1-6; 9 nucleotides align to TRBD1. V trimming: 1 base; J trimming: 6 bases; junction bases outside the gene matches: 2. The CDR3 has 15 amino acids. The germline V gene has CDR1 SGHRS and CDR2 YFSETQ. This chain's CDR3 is CASSLQGQGNSPLHF. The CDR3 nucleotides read TGCGCCAGCAGCTTGCAGGGACAGGGTAATTCACCCCTCCACTTT. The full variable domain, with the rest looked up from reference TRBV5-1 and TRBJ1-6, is KAGVTQTPRYLIKTRGQQVTLSCSPISGHRSVSWYQQTPGQGLQFLFEYFSETQRNKGNFPGRFSGRQFSNSRSEMNVSTLELGDSALYLCASSLQGQGNSPLHFGNGTRLTVT.

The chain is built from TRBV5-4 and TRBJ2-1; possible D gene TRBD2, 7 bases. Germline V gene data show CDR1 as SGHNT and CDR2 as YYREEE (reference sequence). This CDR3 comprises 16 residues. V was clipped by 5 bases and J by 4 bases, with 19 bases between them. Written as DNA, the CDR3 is TGTGCCAGCAGATTAGTGGGGGCGGGGGTTTACAATGAGCAGTTCTTC. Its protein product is CASRLVGAGVYNEQFF.

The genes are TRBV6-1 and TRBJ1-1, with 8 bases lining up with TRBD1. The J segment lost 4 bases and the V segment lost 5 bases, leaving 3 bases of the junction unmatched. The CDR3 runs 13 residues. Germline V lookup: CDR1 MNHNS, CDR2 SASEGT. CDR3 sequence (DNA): TGTGCCAGCAGTTCTACAGGGGGCACTGAAGCTTTCTTT. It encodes CASSSTGGTEAFF.

The CDR3 reads CASSHLDRGQYEQYF. Written as DNA, the CDR3 is TGTGCCAGCAGCCACCTCGACAGGGGGCAATACGAGCAGTACTTC. The chain employs TRBV5-4 and TRBJ2-7; the match to TRBD1 covers 10 bases. Germline V gene data show CDR1 as SGHNT and CDR2 as YYREEE (reference sequence). Germline trimming cut 4 bases from V and 4 bases from J; bases unmatched to any gene: 8. The CDR3 is made up of 15 amino acids.

The CDR3 sequence is CASSLAGTGAINSEGYTF. DNA of the CDR3: TGTGCCAGCAGCTTGGCCGGGACAGGGGCCATTAACTCGGAGGGCTACACCTTC. The V gene is TRBV5-6, the J gene TRBJ1-2; 10 bases match TRBD1. This CDR3 has 18 residues. The trim removed 0 bases at V and 8 bases at J, leaving 16 bases unmatched. Germline CDR1 reads SGHDT; CDR2 reads YYEEEE.

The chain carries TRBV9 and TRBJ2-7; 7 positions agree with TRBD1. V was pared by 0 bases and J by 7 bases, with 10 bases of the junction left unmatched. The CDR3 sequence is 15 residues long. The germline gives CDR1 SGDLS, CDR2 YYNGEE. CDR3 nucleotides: TGTGCCAGCAGCGTAGAACCACGTGCAGGGGGTGAGCAGTACTTC. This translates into CASSVEPRAGGEQYF.

In DNA form, the CDR3 reads TGCAGCGTTGAAGAGCAGAACGAGCAGTACTTC. This gives the protein CSVEEQNEQYF. The chain has TRBV29-1 and TRBJ2-7, with D hard to call. This CDR3 comprises 11 residues. Trimming removed 0 bases from V and 5 bases from J, with 5 bases in between. The germline V gene encodes CDR1 SQVTM and CDR2 ANQGSEA.

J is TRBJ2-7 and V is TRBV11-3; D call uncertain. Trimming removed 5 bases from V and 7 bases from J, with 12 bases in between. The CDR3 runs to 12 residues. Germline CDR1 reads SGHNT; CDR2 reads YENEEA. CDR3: CASSPAGGEQYF. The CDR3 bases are TGTGCCAGCAGCCCGGCAGGTGGAGAGCAGTACTTC.

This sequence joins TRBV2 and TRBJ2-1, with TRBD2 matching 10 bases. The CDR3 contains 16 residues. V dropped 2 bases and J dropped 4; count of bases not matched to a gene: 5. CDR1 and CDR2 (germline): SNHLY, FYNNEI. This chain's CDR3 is CASSESGAGGYNEQFF. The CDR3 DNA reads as TGTGCCAGCAGTGAATCAGGAGCGGGGGGGTACAATGAGCAGTTCTTC. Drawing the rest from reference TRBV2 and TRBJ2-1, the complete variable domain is EPEVTQTPSHQVTQMGQEVILRCVPISNHLYFYWYRQILGQKVEFLVSFYNNEISEKSEIFDDQFSVERPDGSNFTLKIRSTKLEDSAMYFCASSESGAGGYNEQFFGPGTRLTVL.

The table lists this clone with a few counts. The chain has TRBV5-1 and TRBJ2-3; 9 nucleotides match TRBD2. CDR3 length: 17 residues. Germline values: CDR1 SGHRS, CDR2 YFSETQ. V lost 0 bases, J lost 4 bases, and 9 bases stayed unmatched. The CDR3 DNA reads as TGCGCCAGCAGCTTGGTGGCTAGCGGGATGATGGCAGATACGCAGTATTTT. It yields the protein CASSLVASGMMADTQYF.

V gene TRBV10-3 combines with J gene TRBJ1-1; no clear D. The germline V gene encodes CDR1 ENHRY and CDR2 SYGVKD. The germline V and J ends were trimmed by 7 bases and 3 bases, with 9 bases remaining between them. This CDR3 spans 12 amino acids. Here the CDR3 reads CAITSGDTEAFF. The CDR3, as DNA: TGTGCCATCACGAGTGGAGACACTGAAGCTTTCTTT.